A single sample gave rise to the 9 T cell receptor beta chains below, sequenced in a study of STAT5B mutations in CD4+ large granular lymphocyte leukemia. The data were produced by immunoSEQ multiplex PCR, yet TCRdb's version contains in-frame clones alone and is incomplete. The repertoire holds about 33,000 clones, around 76% seen once, with 0.25% to 0.35% in the top ten. Material for sequencing was CD4+ T cells from blood buffy coats. Source of these receptors: a human donor in good health.

The rearrangement uses TRBV11-1 and TRBJ1-3, with TRBD1 matching over 7 bases. CDR1 is SGHAT, CDR2 FQDESV, per germline (reference sequence). This CDR3 comprises 15 residues. The V segment lost 3 bases and the J segment 0 bases; nucleotides outside the gene matches: 2. The DNA of the CDR3 is TGTGCCAGCAGCTTCCGGGACAGCTCTGGAAACACCATATATTTT. Residues: CASSFRDSSGNTIYF.

This chain joins TRBV27 and TRBJ2-5; D is possibly TRBD1 or TRBD2 (5 bases each). From germline, CDR1 is MNHEY and CDR2 SMNVEV (reference sequence). The CDR3 has 14 residues. V was clipped by 4 bases and J by 4 bases, with 13 bases between them. CDR3 amino acids: CASSSQGVRETQYF. The CDR3 DNA reads TGTGCCAGCAGTTCTCAGGGAGTGAGAGAGACCCAGTACTTC.

The J gene is TRBJ2-3, the V gene TRBV5-5, with 13 bases lining up with TRBD2. J lost 1 base, V lost 3 bases, and 8 bases had no gene match. In germline, CDR1 is SGHKS, CDR2 YYEKEE (reference sequence). The CDR3 loop spans 18 amino acids. The CDR3 sequence is CASSSGLAGVGRTDTQYF. In nucleotides, the CDR3 is TGTGCCAGCAGCTCCGGACTAGCGGGAGTAGGTCGCACAGATACGCAGTATTTT.

The chain employs TRBV19 and TRBJ2-7; possibly TRBD2 for D (6 bases). The CDR3 has 14 amino acids. Trimming left V 6 bases short and J 7 bases short, with 19 bases between. CDR1 is LNHDA, CDR2 SQIVND, per germline (reference sequence). The CDR3 region has the DNA TGTGCCAGTAGCAGGGACGGGGCGGGGAGGGAGCAGTACTTC. Its translation is CASSRDGAGREQYF.

The rearrangement joins TRBV15 to TRBJ1-3; D is possibly TRBD1 (5 bases). The length of the CDR3 is 15 residues. Trimming pared 0 bases from V and 3 bases from J, leaving 9 bases between. The germline V gene has CDR1 LNHNV and CDR2 YYDKDF (reference sequence). In DNA, the CDR3 is TGTGCCACCAGCAGAGAAACAGGATATGGAAACACCATATATTTT. This gives the protein CATSRETGYGNTIYF.

This clone was observed a handful of times. The rearrangement links TRBV2 to TRBJ2-3, with TRBD1 as a possible D gene (6 bases). The V end lost 6 bases, the J end lost 0 bases, and 10 bases lay between the germline ends. The CDR3 runs 14 residues. Germline V CDR1 and CDR2: SNHLY, FYNNEI. The CDR3 sequence: CASRAGVSTDTQYF. The CDR3 region has the DNA TGTGCCAGCAGAGCAGGGGTTAGCACAGATACGCAGTATTTT.

V usage is TRBV5-4 and J usage is TRBJ2-7; tentative D call: TRBD1 (6 bases). Deletions cut 2 bases from V and 3 bases from J, with 9 bases between. CDR1 SGHNT and CDR2 YYREEE come from the germline V gene (reference sequence). CDR3 length: 13 amino acids. The DNA for the CDR3 is TGTGCCAGCAGCTTTACAGGGATCTACGAGCAGTACTTC. Protein: CASSFTGIYEQYF.

V gene TRBV7-7 combines with J gene TRBJ2-1; D possibly corresponds to TRBD2 (5 bases). There are 13 residues in the CDR3. Germline loops: CDR1 SSHAT, CDR2 FNYEAQ (reference sequence). The V gene lost 4 bases and the J gene lost 7 bases, with 11 bases spanning the gap. DNA for the CDR3: TGTGCCAGCAGCTCCCGACTAACGAATGAGCAGTTCTTC. This gives the protein CASSSRLTNEQFF.

This clone was seen only a few times. A read error may produce the germline difference seen at one junction end. CDR3 amino acids: CASSECNARGDF. Here the CDR3 DNA reads TGTGCCAGCAGTGAATGTAACGCACGGGGGGACTTC. The chain joins TRBV25-1 to TRBJ2-7; 7 bases agree with TRBD2. Per the germline V gene, CDR1 is MGHDK and CDR2 is SYGVNS. The CDR3 sequence is 12 residues long.